The 18 T cell receptor beta chains reported below all come from one sample, sequenced in a study of regulatory T cells in long-lasting Graves disease. Investigators prepared the TCR beta libraries by applying iRepertoire HTBI primers and Arm-PCR of CDR3 regions. TCRdb redid the calling of the multiplex PCR reads with MiXCR, one entry per CDR3 protein. The sample comprises a few hundred thousand distinct CDR3 sequences, over 20% of which are singletons, and around 15% rests with the top ten. As to time point: persistent/refractory GD, antithyroid drugs over 5 years with positive TRAb. RNA extracted from PBMCs served as the sequencing template. The sequences come from peripheral blood mononuclear cells (PBMCs), collected when the disease was refractory, from a patient treated with antithyroid drugs. The receptor set was obtained from a female donor with Graves disease.

A word on this clonotype: It differs at one base from a far larger clone, so likely a read error. V is TRBV6-1 and J is TRBJ1-1; D is unclear. This CDR3 is 11 amino acids long. Looked up from germline, CDR1 is MNHNS and CDR2 is SASEGT. CDR3 protein: CASRQNAEAFF. CDR3 in DNA: TGTGCCAGCAGACAGAACGCTGAAGCTTTCTTT.

The chain combines TRBV13 with TRBJ1-1; D is unresolved. This CDR3 comprises 12 residues. Germline V CDR1 and CDR2: PRHDT, FYEKMQ (reference sequence). Trimming removed 5 bases from V and 6 bases from J, with 10 bases in between. The CDR3: CASSPGNAEAFF. Written as DNA, the CDR3 is TGTGCCAGCAGCCCCGGGAATGCTGAAGCTTTCTTT.

This clonotype has at least ten counts. The rearrangement uses TRBV28 and TRBJ2-2; D is possibly TRBD2 (6 bases). The CDR3 spans 15 residues. The V and J ends lost 6 bases and 2 bases respectively, with 13 bases between them. Germline-derived CDR1 and CDR2 are MDHEN and SYDVKM. The chain's CDR3 is CASRPSGTNTGELFF. CDR3 DNA sequence: TGTGCCAGCAGACCTTCCGGGACTAACACCGGGGAGCTGTTTTTT.

This clonotype was seen only a few times. The chain combines TRBV30 with TRBJ2-7; the D call may be TRBD1 or TRBD2 (6 bases each). The CDR3 loop spans 15 amino acids. V was clipped by 0 bases and J by 5 bases, with 17 bases between them. From germline, CDR1 is GTSNPN and CDR2 SVGIG (reference sequence). Here the CDR3 DNA reads TGTGCCTGGAGTGTACGGGGTAGAGGGGGGAACGAGCAGTACTTC. Translation: CAWSVRGRGGNEQYF. The full variable domain, completed using reference TRBV30 and TRBJ2-7, is SQTIHQWPATLVQPVGSPLSLECTVEGTSNPNLYWYRQAAGRGLQLLFYSVGIGQISSEVPQNLSASRPQDRQFILSSKKLLLSDSGFYLCAWSVRGRGGNEQYFGPGTRLTVT.

A remark on this clonotype: A much bigger clone sits one base away, suggesting this may be a read error. The chain couples TRBV7-9 to TRBJ1-2; 9 positions match TRBD1. The germline gives CDR1 SEHNR, CDR2 FQNEAQ (reference sequence). CDR3 length: 15 residues. The CDR3 reads CASSLITGGGHGNTF. CDR3 DNA: TGTGCCAGCAGCTTAATAACAGGGGGCGGTCATGGCAACACCTTC.

This clonotype appeared a few times. V and J are TRBV6-1 and TRBJ2-7, with 9 bases lining up with TRBD2. Per the germline V gene, CDR1 is MNHNS and CDR2 is SASEGT. Trimming took 6 bases from V and 3 from J; bases not matched to a gene: 12. The CDR3 runs 16 residues. In DNA, the CDR3 is TGTGCCAGCAGCCACCCGGGACTAGCAGGGAACTACGAGCAGTACTTC. Encoded protein: CASSHPGLAGNYEQYF.

V usage is TRBV7-2 and J usage is TRBJ2-2, with TRBD2 matching over 13 bases. Germline CDR1 reads SGHTA; CDR2 reads FQGNSA. Losses at the gene ends were 5 bases for V and 6 bases for J; bases not matched to a gene: 6. The CDR3 totals 16 residues. The CDR3 sequence: CASSPRTSGRSGELFF. CDR3 in DNA: TGTGCCAGCAGCCCGCGGACTAGCGGGAGATCCGGGGAGCTGTTTTTT. The variable domain in full, with the rest retrieved from reference TRBV7-2 and TRBJ2-2, is GAGVSQSPSNKVTEKGKDVELRCDPISGHTALYWYRQSLGQGLEFLIYFQGNSAPDKSGLPSDRFSAERTGGSVSTLTIQRTQQEDSAVYLCASSPRTSGRSGELFFGEGSRLTVL.

The chain employs TRBV5-5 and TRBJ1-5; D gene ambiguous. Trimming removed 1 base from V and 4 bases from J, with 12 bases in between. CDR1 is SGHKS, CDR2 YYEKEE, per germline (reference sequence). CDR3 length equals 15 residues. The CDR3 DNA reads as TGTGCCAGCAGCTTGAATTGGGGTGAGAATCAGCCCCAGCATTTT. Protein sequence: CASSLNWGENQPQHF. Full variable domain (missing parts from reference TRBV5-5 and TRBJ1-5): DAGVTQSPTHLIKTRGQQVTLRCSPISGHKSVSWYQQVLGQGPQFIFQYYEKEERGRGNFPDRFSARQFPNYSSELNVNALLLGDSALYLCASSLNWGENQPQHFGDGTRLSIL.

This clonotype was seen only a few times. The chain joins TRBV7-3 to TRBJ1-4; D may be TRBD1 (5 bases). Germline CDR1 reads SGHTA; CDR2 reads FQGTGA. The CDR3 has 16 residues. Trimming pared 5 bases from V and 8 bases from J, leaving 21 bases between. CDR3 amino acids: CASSGPQGRGPEKLFF. The CDR3 DNA reads as TGTGCCAGCAGCGGGCCTCAAGGTAGGGGCCCCGAAAAACTGTTTTTT.

The chain is built from TRBV28 and TRBJ1-2; possible D gene TRBD1, 5 bases. The CDR3 runs to 10 residues. CDR1 MDHEN and CDR2 SYDVKM come from the germline V gene. V lost 6 bases and J lost 8, with 7 bases in between. The chain's CDR3 is CASSREGYTF. The CDR3 DNA follows: TGTGCCAGCAGCAGGGAAGGCTACACCTTC.

The chain links TRBV20-1 to TRBJ2-2; no reliable D call. This CDR3 spans 13 amino acids. Trimming removed 7 bases at V and 0 bases at J, with 9 bases between. Germline CDR1 is DFQATT and CDR2 is SNEGSKA (reference sequence). The CDR3 is CSVDKTNTGELFF. The CDR3 coding sequence is TGCAGTGTAGACAAGACGAACACCGGGGAGCTGTTTTTT.

The chain is built from TRBV2 and TRBJ2-7; 14 bases match TRBD2. This CDR3 contains 13 residues. The germline V gene has CDR1 SNHLY and CDR2 FYNNEI. Germline trimming cut 8 bases from V and 5 bases from J; bases unmatched to any gene: 2. The CDR3 loop reads CASGTSGSDEQYF. The CDR3, as DNA: TGTGCCAGCGGGACTAGCGGGAGCGACGAGCAGTACTTC.

This chain uses TRBV7-2 with TRBJ2-5; no definite D call. Germline V gene sequence: CDR1 SGHTA, CDR2 FQGNSA. CDR3 size: 12 residues. The V end was cut by 1 base, the J end by 5 bases, with 5 bases between. CDR3 in amino acids: CASSLELETQYF. DNA of the CDR3: TGTGCCAGCAGCTTAGAATTGGAGACCCAGTACTTC.

This clonotype came up many times. The V gene is TRBV12-3 or TRBV12-4, the J gene TRBJ1-2; possibly TRBD1 for D (5 bases). The V end lost 2 bases, the J end lost 4 bases, and 17 bases lay between the germline ends. This CDR3 comprises 16 residues. CDR3 in DNA: TGTGCCAGCAGTTTAACATCAGTGGGGGTTAGCTATGGCTACACCTTC. Translation gives CASSLTSVGVSYGYTF.

This rearrangement joins TRBV10-2 to TRBJ2-1, with 8 positions matching TRBD2. Trimming cost V 3 bases and J 6 bases; bases outside gene matches: 7. This CDR3 region has 15 residues. Germline assignment: CDR1 WSHSY and CDR2 SAAADI. This CDR3 is CASSDRPSGLNEQFF. CDR3 nucleotide sequence: TGCGCCAGCAGTGATCGGCCTAGCGGGCTCAATGAGCAGTTCTTC.

This clonotype was seen many times. The gene calls are TRBV7-9 and TRBJ1-2, with 7 positions matching TRBD1. This CDR3 contains 17 residues. Germline values: CDR1 SEHNR, CDR2 FQNEAQ (reference sequence). Losses at the gene ends were 1 base for V and 8 bases for J; bases not matched to a gene: 16. This chain's CDR3 is CASSLGGTQGRMEGYTF. The CDR3 DNA reads TGTGCCAGCAGCTTAGGCGGGACACAGGGGCGGATGGAAGGCTACACCTTC.

This clonotype was seen repeatedly, ten times or more. V usage is TRBV3-1 and J usage is TRBJ1-1; the match to TRBD1 covers 7 bases. The germline V gene encodes CDR1 LGHDT and CDR2 YNNKEL (reference sequence). The CDR3 contains 13 residues. V lost 3 bases and J lost 5; bases outside the gene matches: 3. The chain's CDR3 is CASSQTGLTEAFF. For the CDR3, the DNA is TGTGCCAGCAGCCAGACAGGGTTGACTGAAGCTTTCTTT.

J is TRBJ1-3 and V is TRBV29-1; D gene ambiguous. In germline, CDR1 is SQVTM, CDR2 ANQGSEA. The V and J ends lost 0 bases and 3 bases respectively, with 9 bases between them. The CDR3 totals 14 residues. The CDR3 protein is CSVEDGVIGNTIYF. The CDR3 coding sequence is TGCAGCGTTGAAGATGGGGTGATTGGAAACACCATATATTTT.